These 24 T cell receptor beta chains were sequenced from one sample in a study of T cells in Graves' hyperthyroidism and ophthalmopathy. TCR beta CDR3 regions were amplified from RNA transcripts. The TCR CDR3 was amplified in a first-round RT-PCR using the HTBI primer set. MiXCR was run by TCRdb on the multiplex PCR reads, yielding one entry per CDR3 protein. This sample has over 400,000 distinct CDR3 sequences, with under 15% found just once. The sequenced sample was blood. The receptors shown here come from a man younger than 35 with Graves' ophthalmopathy.

Turning to this clonotype: A much larger clone lies a single base off, so this may be a read error. The chain employs TRBV13 and TRBJ1-1, with 7 bases that match TRBD1. The CDR3 spans 14 residues. Germline V lookup: CDR1 PRHDT, CDR2 FYEKMQ (reference sequence). The CDR3 bases are TGTGCCAGCAGCTTTTATGGGACAGACACTGACGCTTTCTTT. Protein product: CASSFYGTDTDAFF.

This clonotype was observed many times. This chain joins TRBV18 and TRBJ2-5; no firm D call. The V gene lost 6 bases and the J gene lost 5 bases, with 16 bases spanning the gap. In germline, CDR1 is KGHSH, CDR2 LQKENI. This CDR3 comprises 14 residues. CDR3 amino acids: CASSEARAVETQYF. The CDR3 nucleotides read TGTGCCAGCTCCGAGGCACGGGCAGTGGAGACCCAGTACTTC.

This chain links TRBV6-5 with TRBJ1-2, with D possibly TRBD1 on 6 matching bases. Germline CDR1 reads MNHEY; CDR2 reads SVGAGI. The CDR3 is made up of 16 amino acids. V was shortened by 3 bases and J by 4 bases, with 18 bases between the two germline ends. The CDR3 reads CASSYWGQKRSYGYTF. CDR3 bases: TGTGCCAGCAGTTATTGGGGACAAAAAAGGTCCTATGGCTACACCTTC.

The sample holds many counts of this clonotype. This chain connects TRBV6-5 to TRBJ1-3; D unclear. V was pared by 0 bases and J by 4 bases, with 13 bases between. Germline V lookup: CDR1 MNHEY, CDR2 SVGAGI. CDR3 length equals 16 residues. The CDR3 region is CASSYSVSVAGNTIYF. CDR3 DNA: TGTGCCAGCAGTTACTCTGTGTCGGTAGCCGGAAACACCATATATTTT.

This clonotype was found many times. The CDR3 region is CSARKDREPYEQYF. As DNA, the CDR3 is TGCAGTGCTAGAAAGGACAGGGAGCCCTACGAGCAGTACTTC. The chain carries TRBV20-1 and TRBJ2-7; TRBD1 agrees at 8 bases. CDR3 length: 14 residues. V shed 2 bases, J shed 2 bases, and the junction held 5 bases outside the gene matches. Germline assignment: CDR1 DFQATT and CDR2 SNEGSKA (reference sequence).

At least ten counts were recorded for this clonotype. The chain is built from TRBV4-2 and TRBJ2-5; 7 bases map to TRBD2. The CDR3 runs to 17 residues. Germline CDR1 reads LGHNA; CDR2 reads YNFKEQ. Germline trimming cut 0 bases from V and 2 bases from J; bases unmatched to any gene: 9. The CDR3 nucleotides read TGTGCCAGCAGCCAAGATCTCGGGCTAGCGGTACAAGAGACCCAGTACTTC. Encoded protein: CASSQDLGLAVQETQYF.

The V gene is TRBV27, the J gene TRBJ2-1; 11 bases fit TRBD2. Germline CDR1 reads MNHEY; CDR2 reads SMNVEV (reference sequence). The CDR3 extends over 17 amino acids. J gave up 2 bases and V 6 bases, and 9 bases lay outside the gene matches. CDR3 in DNA: TGTGCCAGCAGCCTAGCACTAGCGGGAGCAACCTACAATGAGCAGTTCTTC. Amino acid sequence: CASSLALAGATYNEQFF.

The rearrangement joins TRBV11-2 to TRBJ1-3; D is uncertain. Germline lookup yields CDR1 SGHAT and CDR2 FQNNGV. The V gene lost 5 bases and the J gene lost 0 bases, with 14 bases spanning the gap. The CDR3 totals 16 residues. CDR3 in DNA: TGTGCCAGCAGCCCCACGTGGGGTGGCTCTGGAAACACCATATATTTT. The encoded protein is CASSPTWGGSGNTIYF.

Many counts were recorded for this clonotype. The chain employs TRBV15 and TRBJ2-5, with 8 bases lining up with TRBD2. Trimming cost V 4 bases and J 3 bases; bases outside gene matches: 7. The CDR3 spans 15 residues. Germline lookup yields CDR1 LNHNV and CDR2 YYDKDF (reference sequence). DNA for the CDR3: TGTGCCACCAGCATCAGACTAGCGCTGAAAGAGACCCAGTACTTC. Amino acids: CATSIRLALKETQYF.

Details on this clonotype: A read error may explain this, as a much larger clone is one base away. CDR3 sequence reads: CSARAPTGGGSDTQYF. The DNA for the CDR3 is TGCAGTGCTAGAGCCCCGACTGGCGGGGGGTCAGATACGCAGTATTTT. V gene TRBV20-1 combines with J gene TRBJ2-3, with 8 bases matching TRBD2. The length of the CDR3 is 16 residues. The germline V gene encodes CDR1 DFQATT and CDR2 SNEGSKA (reference sequence). With V trimmed by 1 base and J by 4 bases, 10 bases remained unmatched.

At least ten counts were recorded for this clonotype. This chain links TRBV3-1 with TRBJ1-5; D unclear. Between the trimmed V and J ends, which lost 1 base and 1 base, there was a span of 5 bases. The germline CDR1 and CDR2 sequences are LGHDT and YNNKEL (reference sequence). CDR3 length: 14 amino acids. The CDR3 region has the DNA TGTGCCAGCAGCCAAGGGTTCAGCAATCAGCCCCAGCATTTT. Translating gives CASSQGFSNQPQHF.

V is TRBV27 and J is TRBJ1-2; D is possibly TRBD1 (5 bases). Trimming took 0 bases from V and 7 from J, leaving 12 bases between them. The CDR3 is 14 amino acids. Germline values: CDR1 MNHEY, CDR2 SMNVEV (reference sequence). CDR3 in amino acids: CASSLSPGSSGYTF. The CDR3 nucleotides are TGTGCCAGCAGTTTATCCCCAGGGTCGAGTGGCTACACCTTC.

This clonotype showed up many times. J is TRBJ2-4 and V is TRBV5-1; TRBD1 is a possible D gene (5 bases). Germline lookup yields CDR1 SGHRS and CDR2 YFSETQ. There are 13 residues in the CDR3. V lost 0 bases and J 6 bases, leaving 7 bases between the germline ends. Here the CDR3 DNA reads TGCGCCAGCAGCTTGGGGACATTAAACATTCAGTACTTC. Amino acids: CASSLGTLNIQYF.

This clonotype occurred a few times. The chain has TRBV6-5 and TRBJ1-2, with a tentative D call TRBD1 (5 bases). Trimming stripped 5 bases from V and 0 bases from J, with 31 bases between. Germline CDR1 and CDR2: MNHEY and SVGAGI. The CDR3 consists of 21 residues. Written as DNA, the CDR3 is TGTGCCAGCAGTCTACTCAGGGTAACGGGGAGGGTGGTGAGGACTAACTATGGCTACACCTTC. Translation: CASSLLRVTGRVVRTNYGYTF.

This clonotype appeared many times. J is TRBJ2-1 and V is TRBV6-2 or TRBV6-3, with D perhaps matching TRBD2 (5 bases). There are 16 residues in the CDR3. Trimming shortened V by 2 bases and J by 0 bases, and 11 bases separated the two germline ends. Germline V gives CDR1 MNHEY, CDR2 SVGEGT. The CDR3 DNA follows: TGTGCCAGCAGTTACGAGCGGCCAAGCTCCTACAATGAGCAGTTCTTC. Its protein product is CASSYERPSSYNEQFF.

The genes are TRBV12-3 or TRBV12-4 and TRBJ2-2; TRBD1 matches at 10 bases. The CDR3 covers 16 residues. Unmatched junction bases numbered 5, after V lost 6 bases and J lost 1 base. The CDR3 bases are TGTGCCAGCAGCAGACAGGGGGCAATGAACACCGGGGAGCTGTTTTTT. Residues: CASSRQGAMNTGELFF.

This clonotype was detected many times. DNA for the CDR3: TGTGCCAGCAGCTTAGATAGGGTGATGAACACTGAAGCTTTCTTT. The encoded protein is CASSLDRVMNTEAFF. The V call is TRBV7-8, the J call TRBJ1-1; D is undetermined. The CDR3 loop spans 15 amino acids. Germline V gives CDR1 SGHVS, CDR2 FQNEAQ. V was trimmed by 1 base and J by 0 bases, leaving 9 bases between them.

This clonotype was found many times. The chain is built from TRBV7-9 and TRBJ2-2; no firm D call. Germline lookup yields CDR1 SEHNR and CDR2 FQNEAQ (reference sequence). The V end lost 4 bases, the J end lost 0 bases, and 12 bases lay between the germline ends. The CDR3 spans 16 residues. The CDR3: CASSSTRLTNTGELFF. CDR3 nucleotide sequence: TGTGCCAGCAGCTCGACACGGCTTACGAACACCGGGGAGCTGTTTTTT.

This clonotype was seen many times. This CDR3 reads CASRDTGTDTQYF. CDR3 sequence (DNA): TGTGCCAGCAGGGACACAGGAACAGATACGCAGTATTTT. The chain uses TRBV7-9 and TRBJ2-3, with TRBD1 as a possible D gene (5 bases). From germline, CDR1 is SEHNR and CDR2 FQNEAQ (reference sequence). The CDR3 totals 13 residues. V gave up 6 bases and J gave up 3 bases, with 10 bases separating them. Full variable domain (remainder filled in from reference TRBV7-9 and TRBJ2-3): DTGVSQNPRHKITKRGQNVTFRCDPISEHNRLYWYRQTLGQGPEFLTYFQNEAQLEKSRLLSDRFSAERPKGSFSTLEIQRTEQGDSAMYLCASRDTGTDTQYFGPGTRLTVL.

The chain combines TRBV9 with TRBJ1-4, with D unresolved. Trimming stripped 4 bases from V and 2 bases from J, with 12 bases between. This CDR3 has 15 residues. From germline, CDR1 is SGDLS and CDR2 YYNGEE. As DNA, the CDR3 is TGTGCCAGCAGCCCCGCTCTCGGGACTAATGAAAAACTGTTTTTT. Translated, it gives CASSPALGTNEKLFF.

Many counts were recorded for this clonotype. This sequence joins TRBV11-2 and TRBJ2-1, with D hard to call. CDR3 length equals 13 residues. Germline CDR1 SGHAT, CDR2 FQNNGV. V gave up 4 bases and J gave up 4 bases, with 8 bases separating them. The CDR3: CASSSGPYNEQFF. In DNA, the CDR3 is TGTGCCAGCAGCTCTGGACCTTACAATGAGCAGTTCTTC.

In its sample, this clonotype was seen many times. The chain is built from TRBV15 and TRBJ2-7; the D is unclear. Germline loops: CDR1 LNHNV, CDR2 YYDKDF (reference sequence). CDR3 length: 14 amino acids. V was shortened by 5 bases and J by 4 bases, with 15 bases between the two germline ends. The CDR3 DNA follows: TGTGCCACCAGCGGCCAGGACGCCGCTTACGAGCAGTACTTC. Protein product: CATSGQDAAYEQYF.

In its sample, this clonotype was seen a few times. The CDR3 sequence is CASSLFVEDYEQYF. The DNA for the CDR3 is TGTGCCAGCAGCTTGTTTGTGGAGGACTACGAGCAGTACTTC. The genes are TRBV5-5 and TRBJ2-7, with D perhaps matching TRBD2 (5 bases). Per the germline V gene, CDR1 is SGHKS and CDR2 is YYEKEE (reference sequence). This CDR3 contains 14 residues. V gave up 1 base and J gave up 3 bases, with 11 bases separating them.

This clonotype came up a few times. This sequence joins TRBV20-1 and TRBJ1-2, with D uncertain. Germline V gene data show CDR1 as DFQATT and CDR2 as SNEGSKA (reference sequence). The germline V and J ends were trimmed by 6 bases and 8 bases, with 16 bases remaining between them. The CDR3 totals 12 residues. CDR3 sequence: CSAPLEVGGYTF. The CDR3 nucleotides are TGCAGTGCCCCCCTGGAGGTGGGAGGCTACACCTTC.